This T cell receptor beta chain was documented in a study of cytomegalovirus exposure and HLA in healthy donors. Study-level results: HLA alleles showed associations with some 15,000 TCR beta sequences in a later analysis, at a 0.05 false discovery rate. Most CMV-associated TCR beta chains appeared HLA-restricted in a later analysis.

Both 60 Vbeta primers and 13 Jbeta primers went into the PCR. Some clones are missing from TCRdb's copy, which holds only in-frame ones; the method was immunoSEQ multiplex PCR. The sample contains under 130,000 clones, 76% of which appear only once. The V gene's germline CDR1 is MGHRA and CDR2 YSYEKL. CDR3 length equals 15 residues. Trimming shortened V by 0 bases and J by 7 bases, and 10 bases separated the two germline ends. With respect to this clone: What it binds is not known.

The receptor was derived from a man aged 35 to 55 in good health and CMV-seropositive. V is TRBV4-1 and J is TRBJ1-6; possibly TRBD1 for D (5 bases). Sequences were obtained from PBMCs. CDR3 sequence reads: CASSQDRAGNSPLHF. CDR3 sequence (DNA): TGCGCCAGCAGCCAAGATAGGGCAGGGAATTCACCCCTCCACTTT.